This T cell receptor (beta chain) was retrieved from a study of T cells after posttransplantation cyclophosphamide. As regards this clone: No antigen is known for it.

Study-wide results and caveats: After PTCy, TRB diversity resembled that of CNI/methotrexate controls.

Sampled 1 year posttransplant, controls received myeloablative marrow transplants, methotrexate and a calcineurin inhibitor. V dropped 2 bases and J dropped 6 bases, with 9 bases sitting between them. Per germline, CDR1 SGHTS and CDR2 YDEGEE. The CDR3 has 12 residues. This table comes from immunoSEQ multiplex PCR, and its TCRdb copy is limited to in-frame clones, with some not included. The sample records 21,000 or so clones, roughly 85% being singletons. The clonotype comes from a female patient in her 30s who received an allogeneic stem cell transplant from an unrelated donor, was CMV-positive, and had acute and chronic GVHD. Some T cells may arise from the graft donor. The V and J genes are TRBV5-8 and TRBJ2-7, with no clear D. Sequencing was performed on PBMCs, taken around 350 days after allogeneic stem cell transplant with calcineurin inhibitor and methotrexate. The CDR3 DNA reads TGTGCCAGCAGCTTCTCCGTCTCCGAGCAGTACTTC. Protein sequence: CASSFSVSEQYF.